These 22 T cell receptor beta chains originate from one sample sequenced in a study of cytotoxic CD8 clonotypes in ibrutinib-treated CLL (dated by TCRdb to the early 2020s). Receptor amplification or capture employed the immunoSEQ multiplex PCR assay. The clones in this table, taken by TCRdb from immuneACCESS, are in-frame only. Not every clone is retained; where verified, under half of the shortfall comes from an unresolved V gene, and the cause of the rest is unknown. The sample has some 140,000 clones on record, approximately 80% of them singletons. About 3.5% of the sample comes from the top ten. The sample's time point label is to be understood as: roughly 25 months on ibrutinib. Sequences were derived from PBMCs, sampled after 24 months of ibrutinib treatment. These TCRs come from a human donor with chronic lymphocytic leukemia.

The chain employs TRBV29-1 and TRBJ2-7, with 8 bases fitting TRBD1. CDR3 size: 12 residues. Germline-derived CDR1 and CDR2 are SQVTM and ANQGSEA. The V gene end was trimmed by 4 bases and the J gene end by 3 bases; junction bases not matched to a gene: 2. The DNA for the CDR3 is TGCAGCGTTGTAACAGGGGGCTACGAGCAGTACTTC. This gives the protein CSVVTGGYEQYF.

This sequence joins TRBV28 and TRBJ1-2; 10 positions match TRBD1. CDR3 length: 12 residues. Germline CDR1 MDHEN, CDR2 SYDVKM. V shed 8 bases, J shed 8 bases, and the junction held 5 bases outside the gene matches. CDR3: CASLGQGNGYTF. CDR3 DNA: TGTGCCAGCCTGGGACAGGGGAACGGCTACACCTTC.

The J gene is TRBJ1-2, the V gene TRBV6-5, with 7 nucleotides matching TRBD1. The CDR3 extends over 11 amino acids. The trim removed 10 bases at V and 6 bases at J, leaving 5 bases unmatched. The germline V gene encodes CDR1 MNHEY and CDR2 SVGAGI. CDR3 nucleotide sequence: TGTGCCACCCGACAGGGAAATGGCTACACCTTC. Its protein product is CATRQGNGYTF.

This clone appeared a single time. The chain links TRBV19 to TRBJ2-3, with D perhaps matching TRBD2 (7 bases). This CDR3 comprises 16 residues. The V and J ends lost 2 bases and 2 bases respectively, with 14 bases between them. From germline, CDR1 is LNHDA and CDR2 SQIVND (reference sequence). The chain's CDR3 is CASSINGGGPTDTQYF. CDR3 sequence (DNA): TGTGCCAGTAGTATAAACGGCGGGGGCCCCACAGATACGCAGTATTTT. The entire variable domain, with the rest obtained from reference TRBV19 and TRBJ2-3, is as follows: DGGITQSPKYLFRKEGQNVTLSCEQNLNHDAMYWYRQDPGQGLRLIYYSQIVNDFQKGDIAEGYSVSREKKESFPLTVTSAQKNPTAFYLCASSINGGGPTDTQYFGPGTRLTVL.

This rearrangement joins TRBV30 to TRBJ1-1; 7 bases line up with TRBD1. The V and J ends lost 0 bases and 5 bases, in that order; junction bases with no gene match: 9. The CDR3 totals 15 residues. CDR1 is GTSNPN, CDR2 SVGIG, per germline (reference sequence). The CDR3 coding sequence is TGTGCCTGGAGTGTTTCAGTGGCCAGGGGGACTGAAGCTTTCTTT. Its translation: CAWSVSVARGTEAFF.

The CDR3 coding sequence is TGTGCCAGCAGTCCACCCGGGACAGCTGGAAACACCATATATTTT. Its translation: CASSPPGTAGNTIYF. The rearrangement joins TRBV6-1 to TRBJ1-3, with 7 bases that match TRBD1. Per the germline V gene, CDR1 is MNHNS and CDR2 is SASEGT. The junction had 6 bases not matched to a gene; V was cut back by 5 bases and J by 2 bases. The CDR3 spans 15 residues.

The V gene is TRBV28, the J gene TRBJ2-5; 7 nucleotides match TRBD1. This CDR3 is 15 amino acids long. The germline V gene encodes CDR1 MDHEN and CDR2 SYDVKM. J gave up 5 bases and V 5 bases, and 11 bases lay outside the gene matches. The chain's CDR3 is CASSPAATGWETQYF. CDR3 DNA sequence: TGTGCCAGCAGTCCCGCGGCGACAGGGTGGGAGACCCAGTACTTC.

The V gene is TRBV10-3, the J gene TRBJ1-3; TRBD1 might be the D (6 bases). CDR3 size: 16 residues. V shed 0 bases and J shed 4 bases, with 13 bases lying between them. CDR1 and CDR2 (germline): ENHRY, SYGVKD. The CDR3 here is CAISESEGGTGNTIYF. DNA for the CDR3: TGTGCCATCAGTGAGTCGGAAGGGGGAACCGGAAACACCATATATTTT.

The chain employs TRBV7-2 and TRBJ2-7, with TRBD1 identical over 7 bases. The trim removed 5 bases at V and 2 bases at J, leaving 9 bases unmatched. This CDR3 is 15 amino acids long. CDR1 SGHTA and CDR2 FQGNSA come from the germline V gene. CDR3: CASSPARDSTYEQYF. Here the CDR3 DNA reads TGTGCCAGCAGCCCCGCCCGGGACAGTACCTACGAGCAGTACTTC. Full variable domain (missing parts from reference TRBV7-2 and TRBJ2-7): GAGVSQSPSNKVTEKGKDVELRCDPISGHTALYWYRQSLGQGLEFLIYFQGNSAPDKSGLPSDRFSAERTGGSVSTLTIQRTQQEDSAVYLCASSPARDSTYEQYFGPGTRLTVT.

The chain combines TRBV5-1 with TRBJ1-1, with D possibly being TRBD1 (5 bases). CDR1 is SGHRS and CDR2 is YFSETQ in the germline V gene. This CDR3 region has 15 residues. V was clipped by 3 bases and J by 3 bases, with 15 bases between them. CDR3 nucleotide sequence: TGCGCCAGCAGCTCCGAAGGGTGGGGGTACACTGAAGCTTTCTTT. The encoded protein is CASSSEGWGYTEAFF. The complete variable domain, with remaining parts taken from reference TRBV5-1 and TRBJ1-1, reads KAGVTQTPRYLIKTRGQQVTLSCSPISGHRSVSWYQQTPGQGLQFLFEYFSETQRNKGNFPGRFSGRQFSNSRSEMNVSTLELGDSALYLCASSSEGWGYTEAFFGQGTRLTVV.

The rearrangement links TRBV5-1 to TRBJ1-6, with 9 bases matching TRBD1. This CDR3 region has 15 residues. The germline gives CDR1 SGHRS, CDR2 YFSETQ. Trimming at V came to 4 bases and at J to 5 bases, leaving 4 bases not matched to a gene. CDR3 protein: CASSRWTGDNSPLHF. DNA of the CDR3: TGCGCCAGCAGCCGATGGACAGGGGATAATTCACCCCTCCACTTT.

The chain couples TRBV5-6 to TRBJ1-2; D is perhaps TRBD1 (5 bases). The germline V gene has CDR1 SGHDT and CDR2 YYEEEE. V gave up 3 bases and J gave up 6 bases, with 12 bases separating them. This CDR3 comprises 13 residues. The CDR3 bases are TGTGCCAGCAGCTCCCAGGGACGGGATGGCTACACCTTC. Translating it yields CASSSQGRDGYTF.

The rearrangement links TRBV5-4 to TRBJ1-1; D is unresolved. V dropped 3 bases and J dropped 6 bases, with 21 bases sitting between them. This CDR3 is 16 amino acids long. CDR1 and CDR2 (germline): SGHNT, YYREEE (reference sequence). The CDR3 reads CASSSSLEGGFAEAFF. Here the CDR3 DNA reads TGTGCCAGCAGCTCTTCCCTAGAGGGTGGATTCGCTGAAGCTTTCTTT. The full variable domain, its missing parts supplied by reference TRBV5-4 and TRBJ1-1, is ETGVTQSPTHLIKTRGQQVTLRCSSQSGHNTVSWYQQALGQGPQFIFQYYREEENGRGNFPPRFSGLQFPNYSSELNVNALELDDSALYLCASSSSLEGGFAEAFFGQGTRLTVV.

The rearrangement uses TRBV19 and TRBJ2-7; 10 nucleotides line up with TRBD2. The CDR3 is 14 amino acids. Unmatched junction bases numbered 2, after V lost 4 bases and J lost 2 bases. Germline V gives CDR1 LNHDA, CDR2 SQIVND (reference sequence). The CDR3 protein is CASSTTSGPYEQYF. In DNA, the CDR3 is TGTGCCAGTAGTACGACTAGCGGGCCCTACGAGCAGTACTTC.

The CDR3 region has the DNA TGTGCCAGCAGCTTGTTGGGACAGGGTACTAACTATGGCTACACCTTC. This gives the protein CASSLLGQGTNYGYTF. The rearrangement joins TRBV5-6 to TRBJ1-2, with TRBD1 matching over 9 bases. Germline trimming cut 1 base from V and 0 bases from J; bases unmatched to any gene: 4. The CDR3 sequence is 16 residues long. CDR1 is SGHDT, CDR2 YYEEEE, per germline.

This sequence joins TRBV4-2 and TRBJ1-1; 7 nucleotides match TRBD1. V gave up 4 bases and J gave up 0 bases; unmatched junction bases: 5. The CDR3 consists of 15 residues. Germline V CDR1 and CDR2: LGHNA, YNFKEQ. CDR3 sequence: CASSLGTEVNTEAFF. The CDR3 DNA sequence: TGTGCCAGCAGCCTCGGGACAGAGGTGAACACTGAAGCTTTCTTT.

The chain uses TRBV29-1 and TRBJ1-2, with a possible D match to TRBD1 (5 bases). Trimming pared 3 bases from V and 7 bases from J, leaving 12 bases between. Germline values: CDR1 SQVTM, CDR2 ANQGSEA. The CDR3 has 12 residues. The CDR3 loop reads CSVESRVRGYTF. The CDR3 nucleotides are TGCAGCGTTGAGAGCAGGGTACGTGGCTACACCTTC.

This sequence joins TRBV6-5 and TRBJ1-6; possible D gene TRBD1, 5 bases. Germline lookup yields CDR1 MNHEY and CDR2 SVGAGI. The CDR3 totals 15 residues. Trimming stripped 1 base from V and 10 bases from J, with 14 bases between. CDR3 residues: CASSYYGQGGSPLHF. The CDR3 coding sequence is TGTGCCAGCAGTTACTATGGGCAGGGCGGCTCACCCCTCCACTTT.

The rearrangement joins TRBV5-1 to TRBJ2-7; unclear D gene. Trimming pared 0 bases from V and 4 bases from J, leaving 20 bases between. The CDR3 is 17 residues long. Germline CDR1 is SGHRS and CDR2 is YFSETQ. CDR3 sequence: CASSLGSRPDPGYEQYF. In nucleotides, the CDR3 is TGCGCCAGCAGCTTGGGCTCGAGACCCGACCCTGGATACGAGCAGTACTTC.

The J gene is TRBJ2-3, the V gene TRBV9, with TRBD1 matching 8 bases. The V gene's germline CDR1 is SGDLS and CDR2 YYNGEE. V lost 3 bases, J lost 4 bases, and 10 bases stayed unmatched. CDR3 length: 16 amino acids. Here the CDR3 reads CASSATTGASADTQYF. CDR3 nucleotides: TGTGCCAGCAGCGCGACGACAGGGGCGTCAGCAGATACGCAGTATTTT.

The J gene is TRBJ1-4, the V gene TRBV6-6; 10 nucleotides align to TRBD1. The germline V gene has CDR1 MNHNY and CDR2 SVGAGI (reference sequence). Unmatched junction bases numbered 9, after V lost 6 bases and J lost 8 bases. The CDR3 has 15 residues. In nucleotides, the CDR3 is TGTGCCAGCAGGGGACAGGGGCTCTATACGGAAAAACTGTTTTTT. Encoded protein: CASRGQGLYTEKLFF.

This clone has a single count. The rearrangement links TRBV2 to TRBJ2-2; D unresolved. CDR3 length: 12 amino acids. CDR1 SNHLY and CDR2 FYNNEI come from the germline V gene. V lost 2 bases and J lost 4, with 2 bases in between. This CDR3 reads CASSELTGELFF. For the CDR3, the DNA is TGTGCCAGCAGTGAACTCACCGGGGAGCTGTTTTTT.